This T cell receptor beta chain originates from a study of cytomegalovirus exposure and HLA in healthy donors. Overall study: An early data release held tens of millions of unique TCRs from HLA-typed donors. Among fewer than 500 genotyped donors, approximately 80% fell in the Caucasian-associated ancestry cluster. Study-wide findings and caveats: There were reportedly fewer N-insertions in an Asian-associated ancestry cluster than the roughly 670-donor mean, in a later analysis. In a later analysis, DRB1 alleles had the most associated TCRs; HLA-C alleles the fewest.

The CDR3 is 16 amino acids. J gave up 1 base and V 4 bases, and 7 bases lay outside the gene matches. Germline-derived CDR1 and CDR2 are SGHAT and FQNNGV. Primers included in the PCR were 60 Vbeta and 13 Jbeta primers. The table came from immunoSEQ multiplex PCR; TCRdb's copy has only in-frame clones and leaves some out. This table has roughly 110,000 clones, about 72% appearing once. With respect to this clone: Its cognate antigen is unknown.

The receptor was derived from a man aged 18 to 29 in good health and CMV-seronegative. This chain uses TRBV11-2 with TRBJ1-1; 9 bases are shared with TRBD1. Sequenced material: PBMCs. CDR3 DNA sequence: TGTGCCAGCAGCTACCGGGACAGGGACCAGAACACTGAAGCTTTCTTT. Residues: CASSYRDRDQNTEAFF. The full variable domain, with the rest looked up from reference TRBV11-2 and TRBJ1-1, is EAGVAQSPRYKIIEKRQSVAFWCNPISGHATLYWYQQILGQGPKLLIQFQNNGVVDDSQLPKDRFSAERLKGVDSTLKIQPAKLEDSAVYLCASSYRDRDQNTEAFFGQGTRLTVV.